The sequence of this T cell receptor beta chain was determined in a study of blood T cell repertoires in COVID-19. At the level of the study: PBMCs, B-cell-depleted T cells, or T cells provided the cDNA or gDNA that made up the material.

Across under 25 US areas, participants ranged in age from about 18 to 100 years. Cohorts were assigned according to the clinical history that participants reported. Germline V gene data show CDR1 as MGHRA and CDR2 as YSYEKL. V lost 1 base and J lost 8, with 11 bases in between. The CDR3 sequence is 14 residues long. Authors' data handling: Amplification with reference gene primers provided the estimates of nucleated cell counts. The data were produced by immunoSEQ multiplex PCR, yet TCRdb's version contains in-frame clones alone and is incomplete. The DNA gave D and trimming, while V, J and clone size come from that table. This table holds about 360,000 clones, over 75% found once.

Material for sequencing was PBMCs or T cells enriched from blood (not recorded which). This TCR came from a woman aged 40 to 50 with acute COVID-19. V usage is TRBV4-1 and J usage is TRBJ1-4; D is ambiguous. The CDR3 is CASSQVGVREKLFF. The CDR3 DNA follows: TGCGCCAGCAGCCAAGTCGGGGTTCGGGAAAAACTGTTTTTT.